One sample yielded the 10 T cell receptor beta chains listed below, sequenced in a study of tumor-infiltrating lymphocytes in primary liver carcinoma. Blood RNA came from unsorted whole blood; germline DNA was also extracted. The template, roughly 0.45 ug total RNA, yielded TCR beta cDNA made with a constant-region primer. Slightly modified ARM-PCR served as the procedure for the TCR beta libraries. These libraries came from three rounds of nested multiplex PCR. The study ran its first two PCR rounds for around 9 cycles each, using TRBV1-TRBV30 forward primers and a C-beta reverse primer. One entry per CDR3 protein results from TCRdb running MiXCR on the multiplex PCR reads. The sample holds roughly 330,000 distinct CDR3 sequences, 65% seen once. Sequenced input: peripheral blood. These TCRs come from a man aged 40-49 years with primary liver carcinoma and hepatitis B virus infection.

The rearrangement joins TRBV11-1 to TRBJ2-3, with 7 positions matching TRBD2. CDR3 length: 17 residues. J was trimmed by 3 bases and V by 5 bases; bases with no gene match: 14. Germline V gives CDR1 SGHAT, CDR2 FQDESV (reference sequence). Here the CDR3 DNA reads TGTGCCAGCAGCCGTAGACTAACGGGAGGTGTGACAGATACGCAGTATTTT. Translating it yields CASSRRLTGGVTDTQYF.

This clonotype was seen only a few times. A much larger clone differs from this one at a single base, so this may be a read error. V usage is TRBV6-1 and J usage is TRBJ2-5; D is ambiguous. Germline CDR1 is MNHNS and CDR2 is SASEGT. This CDR3 spans 13 amino acids. CDR3 loop: CASSARTQETRYF. The CDR3 region has the DNA TGTGCCAGCAGCGCCCGTACCCAAGAGACCCGGTACTTC.

The V and J genes are TRBV11-2 and TRBJ2-1, with D hard to call. V was clipped by 1 base and J by 3 bases, with 7 bases between them. Germline assignment: CDR1 SGHAT and CDR2 FQNNGV. CDR3 length: 14 residues. This chain's CDR3 is CASSLAPGYNEQFF. DNA for the CDR3: TGTGCCAGCAGCTTAGCCCCGGGCTACAATGAGCAGTTCTTC.

This clonotype was counted only a few times. The chain is built from TRBV5-4 and TRBJ1-4; tentative D call: TRBD1 (6 bases). CDR1 and CDR2 from the germline V gene are SGHNT and YYREEE (reference sequence). V was shortened by 4 bases and J by 6 bases, with 16 bases between the two germline ends. The CDR3 sequence is 15 residues long. The CDR3 bases are TGTGCCAGCAGCGAAAACAGGGCCCTTGATGAAAAACTGTTTTTT. Translation: CASSENRALDEKLFF.

This clonotype appeared many times. This sequence joins TRBV6-5 and TRBJ1-1; D call uncertain. This CDR3 spans 17 amino acids. V shed 0 bases and J shed 4 bases, with 18 bases lying between them. Germline CDR1 reads MNHEY; CDR2 reads SVGAGI. The CDR3 region is CASSYSGNKDLGTEAFF. The CDR3 bases are TGTGCCAGCAGTTACTCAGGGAATAAGGATCTGGGCACTGAAGCTTTCTTT.

Remarks on this clonotype: This may stem from a read error, because a much larger clone lies one nucleotide away. V gene TRBV6-5 combines with J gene TRBJ1-4; tentative D call: TRBD1 (5 bases). Per germline, CDR1 MNHEY and CDR2 SVGAGI. The CDR3 covers 14 residues. As DNA, the CDR3 is TGTGTCAGCAGGGACCCTAAAGACTATGAAAAACTGTTTTTT. Translation gives CVSRDPKDYEKLFF.

This sequence joins TRBV18 and TRBJ1-1; D is unclear. The germline CDR1 and CDR2 sequences are KGHSH and LQKENI. Trimming left V 3 bases short and J 4 bases short, with 12 bases between. This CDR3 has 14 residues. DNA for the CDR3: TGTGCCAGCTCACCTCAGACGGGGAGCACTGAAGCTTTCTTT. Its protein is CASSPQTGSTEAFF.

The genes are TRBV11-2 and TRBJ2-5, with a tentative D call TRBD2 (7 bases). This CDR3 comprises 15 residues. CDR1 is SGHAT, CDR2 FQNNGV, per germline. Trimming took off 5 bases at V and 2 bases at J, with 15 bases between the two ends. The CDR3 DNA sequence: TGTGCCAGCAGCCGGGGGCGGGGGTTTCAAGAGACCCAGTACTTC. Protein product: CASSRGRGFQETQYF.

This clonotype has a single count. The gene calls are TRBV12-3 or TRBV12-4 and TRBJ2-4, with D possibly called TRBD1 or TRBD2 (5 bases each). This CDR3 has 13 residues. V was trimmed by 3 bases and J by 6 bases, leaving 9 bases between them. The CDR3 DNA reads TGTGCCAGCAGTTTGGGGGTCAGAAACATTCAGTACTTC. Its translation: CASSLGVRNIQYF.

This clonotype was detected only once. The chain has TRBV12-3 or TRBV12-4 and TRBJ2-2; 9 bases are shared with TRBD2. The V segment lost 7 bases and the J segment 1 base; nucleotides outside the gene matches: 13. CDR3 size: 18 residues. CDR3 in amino acids: CASTGGLAGFGNTGELFF. The DNA of the CDR3 is TGTGCCAGCACCGGGGGGCTAGCGGGATTCGGGAACACCGGGGAGCTGTTTTTT.